Sequencing of this T cell receptor (beta chain) was carried out in a study of T cell clonality in common variable immunodeficiency. This clone appeared many times. Its antigen is undetermined. The read comes to an end 3 residues before the CDR3 does, leaving the germline J gene to fill in the end. For at least one year, all CVID subjects received replacement immunoglobulin. Donors gave roughly 4.5 to 8 ml heparinized peripheral whole blood. The V gene's germline CDR1 is GTSNPN and CDR2 SVGIG (reference sequence). V dropped 4 bases and J dropped 1; count of bases not matched to a gene: 6. The CDR3 runs 14 residues. Study-level results: Reportedly, TCR beta sequences from common variable immunodeficiency showed fewer deletions and N-nucleotide insertions. Compared with healthy controls, CVID subjects showed increased TCRbeta clonality, mostly in about a third. CVID subjects shared fewer TCRbeta clones than healthy controls did.

Data came from immunoSEQ multiplex PCR; TCRdb stores just in-frame clones and leaves some out. This sample carries roughly 29,000 clones and no singletons, and approximately 3.5% goes to the top ten. Material: peripheral blood mononuclear cells. J is TRBJ1-2 and V is TRBV30, with 7 bases that match TRBD1. The clonotype was recovered from a human donor with common variable immunodeficiency. The sequenced part of the CDR3 DNA is TGTGCCTGGATTTCTACAGGGGTTAACTATGGC. This codes for CAWISTGVNYG. The full CDR3 reads CAWISTGVNYGYTF. Full variable domain (missing parts from reference TRBV30 and TRBJ1-2): SQTIHQWPATLVQPVGSPLSLECTVEGTSNPNLYWYRQAAGRGLQLLFYSVGIGQISSEVPQNLSASRPQDRQFILSSKKLLLSDSGFYLCAWISTGVNYGYTFGSGTRLTVV.